This T cell receptor (beta chain) is from a study of blood T cell repertoires in COVID-19. This clone was counted a single time. In the original processing: Estimates of nucleated cell counts were drawn from the amplification of reference gene primers. The method was immunoSEQ multiplex PCR; TCRdb's version includes in-frame clones alone and lacks a portion of them. V, J and clone size are taken as reported in that table, and D and trimming were inferred from the DNA itself. This table holds about 190,000 clones, roughly 81% found once. Material for sequencing was peripheral blood. The sequence was obtained from a woman aged 70-85 years with active or convalescent COVID-19.

The CDR3 region is CASSIGTSGRSYNEQFF. In nucleotides, the CDR3 is TGTGCCAGTAGTATAGGGACTAGCGGGAGGTCCTACAATGAGCAGTTCTTC. V usage is TRBV19 and J usage is TRBJ2-1; TRBD2 aligns across 14 bases. The CDR3 spans 17 residues. CDR1 and CDR2 (germline): LNHDA, SQIVND (reference sequence). The J segment lost 1 base and the V segment lost 1 base, leaving 0 bases of the junction unmatched.